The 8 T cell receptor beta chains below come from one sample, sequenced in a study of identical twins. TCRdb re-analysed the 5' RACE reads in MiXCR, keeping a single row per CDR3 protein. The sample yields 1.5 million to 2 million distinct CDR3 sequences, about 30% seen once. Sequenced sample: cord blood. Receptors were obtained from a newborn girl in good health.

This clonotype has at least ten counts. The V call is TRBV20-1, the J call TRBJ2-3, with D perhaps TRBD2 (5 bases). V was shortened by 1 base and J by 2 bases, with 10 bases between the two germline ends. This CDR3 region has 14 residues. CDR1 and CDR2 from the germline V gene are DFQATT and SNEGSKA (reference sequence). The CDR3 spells CSARVQRNTDTQYF. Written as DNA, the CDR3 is TGCAGTGCTAGAGTACAGCGGAACACAGATACGCAGTATTTT.

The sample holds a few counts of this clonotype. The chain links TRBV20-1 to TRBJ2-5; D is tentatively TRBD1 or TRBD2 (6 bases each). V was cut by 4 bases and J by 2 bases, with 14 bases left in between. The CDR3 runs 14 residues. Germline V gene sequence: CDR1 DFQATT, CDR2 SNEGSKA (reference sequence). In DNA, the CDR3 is TGCAGTGCTAACGGCGGGACACCTCAAGAGACCCAGTACTTC. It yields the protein CSANGGTPQETQYF.

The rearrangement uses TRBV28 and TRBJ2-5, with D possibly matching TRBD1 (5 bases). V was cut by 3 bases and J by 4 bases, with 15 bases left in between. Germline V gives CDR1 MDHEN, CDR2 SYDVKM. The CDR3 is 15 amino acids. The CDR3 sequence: CASSLGQDLRETQYF. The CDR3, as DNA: TGTGCCAGCAGTTTGGGGCAGGACCTCCGAGAGACCCAGTACTTC. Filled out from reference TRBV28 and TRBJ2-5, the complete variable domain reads DVKVTQSSRYLVKRTGEKVFLECVQDMDHENMFWYRQDPGLGLRLIYFSYDVKMKEKGDIPEGYSVSREKKERFSLILESASTNQTSMYLCASSLGQDLRETQYFGPGTRLLVL.

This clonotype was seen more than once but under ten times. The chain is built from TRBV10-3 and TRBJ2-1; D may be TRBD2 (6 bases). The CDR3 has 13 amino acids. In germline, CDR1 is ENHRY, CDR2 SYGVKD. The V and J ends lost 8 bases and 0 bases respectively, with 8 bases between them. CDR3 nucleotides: TGTGCCATCTCTAGCGACTCCTACAATGAGCAGTTCTTC. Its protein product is CAISSDSYNEQFF.

The CDR3 DNA sequence: TGTGCCAGCAGCCCCTCGGGACTCAACACAGATACGCAGTATTTT. Protein sequence: CASSPSGLNTDTQYF. The chain uses TRBV9 and TRBJ2-3; a weak D match, TRBD2 (6 bases). The CDR3 has 15 residues. V was pared by 4 bases and J by 2 bases, with 14 bases between. CDR1 SGDLS and CDR2 YYNGEE come from the germline V gene. The full variable domain, rest sourced from reference TRBV9 and TRBJ2-3, is DSGVTQTPKHLITATGQRVTLRCSPRSGDLSVYWYQQSLDQGLQFLIQYYNGEERAKGNILERFSAQQFPDLHSELNLSSLELGDSALYFCASSPSGLNTDTQYFGPGTRLTVL.

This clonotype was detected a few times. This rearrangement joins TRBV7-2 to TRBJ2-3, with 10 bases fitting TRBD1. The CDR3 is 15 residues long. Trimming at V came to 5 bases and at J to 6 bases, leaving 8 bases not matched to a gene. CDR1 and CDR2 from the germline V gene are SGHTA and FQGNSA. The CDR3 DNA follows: TGTGCCAGCAGCGCCGACAGGGGGCAGTGGGATACGCAGTATTTT. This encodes CASSADRGQWDTQYF. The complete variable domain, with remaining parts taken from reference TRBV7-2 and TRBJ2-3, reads GAGVSQSPSNKVTEKGKDVELRCDPISGHTALYWYRQSLGQGLEFLIYFQGNSAPDKSGLPSDRFSAERTGGSVSTLTIQRTQQEDSAVYLCASSADRGQWDTQYFGPGTRLTVL.

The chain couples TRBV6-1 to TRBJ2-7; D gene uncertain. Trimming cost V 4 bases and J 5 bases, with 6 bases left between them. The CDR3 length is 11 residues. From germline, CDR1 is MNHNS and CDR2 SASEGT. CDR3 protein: CASSVPHEQYF. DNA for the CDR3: TGTGCCAGCAGTGTGCCCCACGAGCAGTACTTC.

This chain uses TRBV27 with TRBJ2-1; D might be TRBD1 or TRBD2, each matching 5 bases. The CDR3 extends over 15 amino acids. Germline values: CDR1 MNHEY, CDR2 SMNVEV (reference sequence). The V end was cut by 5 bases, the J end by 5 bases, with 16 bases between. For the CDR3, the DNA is TGTGCCAGCAGTGGGGCGTGGGACCGTCACAATGAGCAGTTCTTC. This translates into CASSGAWDRHNEQFF.